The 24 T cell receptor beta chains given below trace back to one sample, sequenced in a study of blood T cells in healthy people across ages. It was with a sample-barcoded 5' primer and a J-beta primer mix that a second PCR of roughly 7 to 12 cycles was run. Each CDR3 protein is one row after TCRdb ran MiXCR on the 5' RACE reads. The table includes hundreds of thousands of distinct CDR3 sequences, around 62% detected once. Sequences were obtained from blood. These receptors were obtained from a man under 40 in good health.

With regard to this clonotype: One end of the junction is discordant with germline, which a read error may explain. In nucleotides, the CDR3 is TGTGCCGGCAGCCAAGACAGGGGGCGTGAAAACATTCAGTACTTC. This encodes CAGSQDRGRENIQYF. The rearrangement joins TRBV4-2 to TRBJ2-4, with 10 nucleotides matching TRBD1. The CDR3 runs 15 residues. Germline CDR1 and CDR2: LGHNA and YNFKEQ.

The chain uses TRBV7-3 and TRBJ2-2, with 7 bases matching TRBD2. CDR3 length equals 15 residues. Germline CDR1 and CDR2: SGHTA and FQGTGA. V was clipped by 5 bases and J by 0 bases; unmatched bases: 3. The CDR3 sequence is CASSPGGTNTGELFF. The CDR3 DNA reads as TGTGCCAGCAGCCCCGGGGGGACGAACACCGGGGAGCTGTTTTTT.

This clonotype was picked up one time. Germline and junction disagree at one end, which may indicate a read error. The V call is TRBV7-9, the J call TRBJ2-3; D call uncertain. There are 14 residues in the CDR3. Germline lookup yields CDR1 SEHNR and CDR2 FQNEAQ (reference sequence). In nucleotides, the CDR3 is TGTGTCAGCAGCTTAGATTCGGTGGAAGATACGCAGTATTTT. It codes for CVSSLDSVEDTQYF. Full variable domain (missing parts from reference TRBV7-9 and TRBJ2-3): DTGVSQNPRHKITKRGQNVTFRCDPISEHNRLYWYRQTLGQGPEFLTYFQNEAQLEKSRLLSDRFSAERPKGSFSTLEIQRTEQGDSAMYLCVSSLDSVEDTQYFGPGTRLTVL.

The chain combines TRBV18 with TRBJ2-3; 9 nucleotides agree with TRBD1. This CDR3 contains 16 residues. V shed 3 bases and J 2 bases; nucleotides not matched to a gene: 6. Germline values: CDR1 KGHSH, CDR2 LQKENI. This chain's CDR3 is CASSPPGQGLTDTQYF. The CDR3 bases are TGTGCCAGCTCACCCCCGGGACAGGGCCTCACAGATACGCAGTATTTT.

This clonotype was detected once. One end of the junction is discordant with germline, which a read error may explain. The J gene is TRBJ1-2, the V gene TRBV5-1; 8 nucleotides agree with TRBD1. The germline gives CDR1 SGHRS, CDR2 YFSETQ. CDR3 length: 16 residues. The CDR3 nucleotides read TGCGCCAGCAGCCAAAGGGACAGGACCTCTAACTATGGCTGCACCTTC. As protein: CASSQRDRTSNYGCTF. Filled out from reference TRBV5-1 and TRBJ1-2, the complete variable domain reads KAGVTQTPRYLIKTRGQQVTLSCSPISGHRSVSWYQQTPGQGLQFLFEYFSETQRNKGNFPGRFSGRQFSNSRSEMNVSTLELGDSALYLCASSQRDRTSNYGCTFGSGTRLTVV.

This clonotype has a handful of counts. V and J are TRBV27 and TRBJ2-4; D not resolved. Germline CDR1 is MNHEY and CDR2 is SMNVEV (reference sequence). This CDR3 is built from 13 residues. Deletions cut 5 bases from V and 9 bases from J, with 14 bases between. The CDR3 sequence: CASSPTTVSIQYF. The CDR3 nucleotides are TGTGCCAGCAGTCCAACCACGGTCAGCATTCAGTACTTC.

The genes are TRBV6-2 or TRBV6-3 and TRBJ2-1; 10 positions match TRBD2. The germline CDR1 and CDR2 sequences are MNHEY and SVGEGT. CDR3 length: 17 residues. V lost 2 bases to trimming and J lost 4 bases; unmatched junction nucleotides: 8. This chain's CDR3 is CASSYLSGGYEYNEQFF. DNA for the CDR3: TGTGCCAGCAGTTACCTTAGCGGGGGGTACGAATACAATGAGCAGTTCTTC.

CDR3 bases: TGCAGTGCTAGAGGAACTAGCGGGAGATCAACTGGCACCGGGGAGCTGTTTTTT. Its protein is CSARGTSGRSTGTGELFF. The V gene is TRBV20-1, the J gene TRBJ2-2; TRBD2 matches at 11 bases. CDR1 DFQATT and CDR2 SNEGSKA come from the germline V gene (reference sequence). V was clipped by 1 base and J by 4 bases; unmatched bases: 11. There are 18 residues in the CDR3.

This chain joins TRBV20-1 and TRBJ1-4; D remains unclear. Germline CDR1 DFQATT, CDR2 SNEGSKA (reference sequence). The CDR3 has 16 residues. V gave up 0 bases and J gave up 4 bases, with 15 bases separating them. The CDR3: CSARDWSGLSNEKLFF. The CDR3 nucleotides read TGCAGTGCTAGAGATTGGTCGGGGTTAAGTAATGAAAAACTGTTTTTT.

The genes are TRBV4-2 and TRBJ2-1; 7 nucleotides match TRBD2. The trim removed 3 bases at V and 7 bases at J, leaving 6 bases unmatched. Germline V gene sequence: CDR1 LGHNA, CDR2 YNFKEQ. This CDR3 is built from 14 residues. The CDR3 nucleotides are TGTGCCAGCAGCCAGGAGACTAGCAGAAATGAGCAGTTCTTC. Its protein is CASSQETSRNEQFF.

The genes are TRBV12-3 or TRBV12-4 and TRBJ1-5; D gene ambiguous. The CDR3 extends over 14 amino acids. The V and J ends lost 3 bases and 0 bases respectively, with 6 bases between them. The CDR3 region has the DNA TGTGCCAGCAGTTTCACGAGTAGCAATCAGCCCCAGCATTTT. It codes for CASSFTSSNQPQHF.

CDR3 sequence (DNA): TGCAGTGCTGACAGGGGGCGCGGGGAAGAGACCCAGTACTTC. It yields the protein CSADRGRGEETQYF. The rearrangement uses TRBV20-1 and TRBJ2-4, with 10 bases fitting TRBD1. The closer fit of TRBJ2-5 to the DNA end suggests the J call may be wrong. This CDR3 has 14 amino acids. Germline V lookup: CDR1 DFQATT, CDR2 SNEGSKA (reference sequence).

CDR3 coding DNA: TGCAGCGTTGATTGGGGGATGGAGCAGTACTTC. Translation gives CSVDWGMEQYF. This chain uses TRBV29-1 with TRBJ2-4; possibly TRBD1 or TRBD2 for D (5 bases each). V dropped 3 bases and J dropped 13 bases, with 13 bases sitting between them. The length of the CDR3 is 11 residues. Germline CDR1 SQVTM, CDR2 ANQGSEA.

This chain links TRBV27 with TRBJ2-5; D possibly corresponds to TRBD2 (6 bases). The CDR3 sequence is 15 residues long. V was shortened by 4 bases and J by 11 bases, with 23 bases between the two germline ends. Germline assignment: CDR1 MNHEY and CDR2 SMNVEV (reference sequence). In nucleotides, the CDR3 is TGTGCCAGCAGTTGGGAGGCTGGGATCAGCAATGAGCAGTACTTC. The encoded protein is CASSWEAGISNEQYF.

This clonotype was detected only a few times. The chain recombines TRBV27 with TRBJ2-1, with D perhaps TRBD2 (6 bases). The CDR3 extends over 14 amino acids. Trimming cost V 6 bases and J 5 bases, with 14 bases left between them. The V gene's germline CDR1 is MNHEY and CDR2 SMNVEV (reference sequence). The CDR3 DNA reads TGTGCCAGCAGCCTGGGGGGTACGGACAATGAGCAGTTCTTC. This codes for CASSLGGTDNEQFF.

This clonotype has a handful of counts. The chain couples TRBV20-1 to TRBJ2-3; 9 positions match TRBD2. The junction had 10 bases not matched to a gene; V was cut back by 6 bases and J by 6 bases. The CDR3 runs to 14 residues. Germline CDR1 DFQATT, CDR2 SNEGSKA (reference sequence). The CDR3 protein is CSALSGGLWDTQYF. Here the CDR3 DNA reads TGCAGTGCCCTTAGCGGGGGCCTTTGGGATACGCAGTATTTT.

The DNA for the CDR3 is TGCAGTGCTAGTGGCGCCGAAGGAAGGTCCGGGGAGCTGTTTTTT. As protein: CSASGAEGRSGELFF. The chain couples TRBV20-1 to TRBJ2-2, with no clear D. Trimming took off 3 bases at V and 6 bases at J, with 17 bases between the two ends. This CDR3 is built from 15 residues. Germline V gene data show CDR1 as DFQATT and CDR2 as SNEGSKA (reference sequence).

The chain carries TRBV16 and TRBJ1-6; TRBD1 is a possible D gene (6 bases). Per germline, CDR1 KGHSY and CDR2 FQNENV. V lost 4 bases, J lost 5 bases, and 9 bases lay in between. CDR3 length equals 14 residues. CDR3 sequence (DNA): TGTGCCAGCAGCCGGGACACCAATAATTCACCCCTCCACTTT. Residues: CASSRDTNNSPLHF.

DNA of the CDR3: TGTGCCAGCAGCTTAGCGGTGGGGGGCTACGAGCAGTACTTC. Encoded protein: CASSLAVGGYEQYF. The chain uses TRBV7-3 and TRBJ2-7, with D tentatively TRBD2 (6 bases). Trimming cost V 2 bases and J 3 bases, with 11 bases left between them. Germline values: CDR1 SGHTA, CDR2 FQGTGA. The CDR3 consists of 14 residues.

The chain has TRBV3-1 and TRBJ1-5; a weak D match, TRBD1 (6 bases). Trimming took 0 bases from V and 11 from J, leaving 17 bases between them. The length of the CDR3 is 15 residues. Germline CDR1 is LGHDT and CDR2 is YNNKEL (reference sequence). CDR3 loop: CASSQERGLAWTQHF. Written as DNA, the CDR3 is TGTGCCAGCAGCCAAGAACGGGGGCTGGCTTGGACCCAGCATTTT.

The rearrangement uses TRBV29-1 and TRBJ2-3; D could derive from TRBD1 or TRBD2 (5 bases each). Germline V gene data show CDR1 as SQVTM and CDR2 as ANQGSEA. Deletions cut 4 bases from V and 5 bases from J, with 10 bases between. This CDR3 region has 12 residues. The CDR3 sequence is CSVVTGGDTQYF. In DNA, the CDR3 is TGCAGCGTTGTCACAGGAGGAGATACGCAGTATTTT.

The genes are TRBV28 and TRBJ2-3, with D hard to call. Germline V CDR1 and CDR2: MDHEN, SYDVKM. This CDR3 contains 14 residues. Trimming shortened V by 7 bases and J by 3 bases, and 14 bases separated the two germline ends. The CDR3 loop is CASIPASGTDTQYF. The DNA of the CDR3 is TGTGCCAGCATTCCCGCCTCCGGGACAGATACGCAGTATTTT.

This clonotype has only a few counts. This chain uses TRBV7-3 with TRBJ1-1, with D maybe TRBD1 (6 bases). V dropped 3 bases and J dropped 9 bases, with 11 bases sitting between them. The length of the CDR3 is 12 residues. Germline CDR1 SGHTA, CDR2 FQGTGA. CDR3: CASSFNQGKAFF. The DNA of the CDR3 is TGTGCCAGCAGCTTTAACCAGGGGAAAGCTTTCTTT.

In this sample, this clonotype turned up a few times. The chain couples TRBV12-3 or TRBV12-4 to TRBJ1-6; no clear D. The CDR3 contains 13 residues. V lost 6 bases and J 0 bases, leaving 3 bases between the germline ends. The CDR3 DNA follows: TGTGCCAGCAGGCTCTCCTATAATTCACCCCTCCACTTT. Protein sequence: CASRLSYNSPLHF.